This T cell receptor beta chain was sequenced for a study of blood T cells in healthy people across ages. Study outcomes and limitations: The diversity estimates, figures obtained from one million T cells, were considered underestimates. Older age coincided with a roughly linear decline in TCR beta diversity per million T cells.

On this clonotype: Its antigen is not identified.

The CDR3 runs to 15 residues. CDR1 and CDR2 from the germline V gene are SQVTM and ANQGSEA. Trimming removed 5 bases from V and 1 base from J; junction bases left unmatched: 7. A sample-barcoded 5' primer and a J-beta primer mix were used in a second PCR of about 7 to 12 cycles. MiXCR was run by TCRdb on the 5' RACE reads, yielding one entry per CDR3 protein. This table holds about 1,500,000 distinct CDR3 sequences, roughly 40% found once. This sequence joins TRBV29-1 and TRBJ1-1, with 10 nucleotides matching TRBD1. Sequences were obtained from blood. This TCR was recovered from a woman between 18 and 29 years old in good health. For the CDR3, the DNA is TGCAGCGTTTACACCCGGACAGGGGGGAACACTGAAGCTTTCTTT. Its translation: CSVYTRTGGNTEAFF.